The rows below give T cell receptor beta chains drawn from one sample of a study of T cell repertoires in cytomegalovirus infection. These receptors' antigens are unknown. Using its own MiXCR run on the reads, TCRdb lists one record per CDR3 protein. The sample lists tens of thousands of distinct CDR3 sequences; roughly 44% were seen once. The starting material was CD8+ T cells from cultured PBMCs, obtained from culture after CMV antigen stimulation. The receptors here all came from a human donor in good health (CMV status not recorded). Some clones in this sample may be carry-over from other donors' samples. Each CDR3 is given with its conserved first and last residue. D genes are given only for firm matches. Where a row states a size, it is once, few, many or the class of an expanded clone; other rows omit it.

D gene	clone size	V gene	J gene	CDR3 DNA	CDR3 protein
-	few	TRBV12-3/TRBV12-4	TRBJ2-1	TGTGCCAGCAGCGACCCCGGCGGAAATAGCAATGAGCAGTTCTTC	CASSDPGGNSNEQFF
-	-	TRBV14	TRBJ1-1	TGTGCCAGCAGCTTCTCAGTGAACACTGAAGCTTTCTTT	CASSFSVNTEAFF
-	-	TRBV4-1	TRBJ2-7	TGCGCCAGCAGCGCCATGGGGTCCTCCGAGCAGTACTTC	CASSAMGSSEQYF
-	-	TRBV2	TRBJ1-3	TGTGCCAGCAGTGAACGTGCAGGGGCCTCTGGAAACACCATATATTTT	CASSERAGASGNTIYF
-	-	TRBV29-1	TRBJ1-2	TGCAGCGGATTGACACAGCACTATGGCTACACCTTC	CSGLTQHYGYTF
TRBD2	few	TRBV28	TRBJ2-1	TGTGCCAGCAGTTTGCTAGCGGAAGCCTACAATGAGCAGTTCTTC	CASSLLAEAYNEQFF
TRBD2	-	TRBV11-2	TRBJ2-5	TGTGCCAGCAGCTTAGCGGGAGGACACCGTTTCCAAGAGACCCAGTACTTC	CASSLAGGHRFQETQYF
TRBD2	few	TRBV12-3/TRBV12-4	TRBJ2-1	TGTGCCAGCAGTTCGCCCACCAGCGGGGGGGCCGGTGAGCAGTTCTTC	CASSSPTSGGAGEQFF
-	-	TRBV27	TRBJ2-1	TGTGCCAGCAGTCACACGCACGGAGGGAATGAGCAGTTCTTC	CASSHTHGGNEQFF
-	-	TRBV20-1	TRBJ1-2	TGCAGTGCTAGTTGGACTCCGGATCTTTATGGCTACACCTTC	CSASWTPDLYGYTF
-	-	TRBV15	TRBJ2-1	TGTGCCACCAGCAGTGGCAATGAGCAGTTCTTC	CATSSGNEQFF
TRBD1	few	TRBV7-9	TRBJ1-2	TGTGCCAGCAGCTTAGGAGGGGGCCATGGCTACACCTTC	CASSLGGGHGYTF
-	once	TRBV12-3/TRBV12-4	TRBJ1-2	TGTGCCAGCAGTCTGACACGGGGGGTATATGGCTACACCTTC	CASSLTRGVYGYTF
-	-	TRBV5-1	TRBJ1-1	TGCGCCAGCAGCCCGGACTTTGGAGGCACTGAAGCTTTCTTT	CASSPDFGGTEAFF
TRBD2	few	TRBV4-2	TRBJ2-1	TGTGCCAGCAGCCAGGGGAAAGGGCGGGAGAGCGGGGGTGAGCAGTTCTTC	CASSQGKGRESGGEQFF
-	-	TRBV12-3/TRBV12-4	TRBJ2-1	TGTGCCAGCAGAAATCTCGGGGGGCGGGACAATGAGCAGTTCTTC	CASRNLGGRDNEQFF
-	few	TRBV7-9	TRBJ1-5	TGTGCCAGCAGCTTTCAGACAGTCAATCAGCCCCAGCATTTT	CASSFQTVNQPQHF
-	-	TRBV7-8	TRBJ2-5	TGTGCCAGCAGCAGGGACTTGCCGGAGACCCAGTACTTC	CASSRDLPETQYF
-	many	TRBV10-3	TRBJ2-1	TGTGCCATCAGTGAGGGGAACAATGAGCAGTTCTTC	CAISEGNNEQFF
-	-	TRBV19	TRBJ2-3	TGTGCCAGTAGTTTAGTACCGGACAGTCCCACAGATACGCAGTATTTT	CASSLVPDSPTDTQYF
-	-	TRBV10-3	TRBJ2-5	TGTGCCATCAGTGATGGAGCCCAAGAGACCCAGTACTTC	CAISDGAQETQYF
TRBD2	-	TRBV19	TRBJ2-2	TGTGCCAGTAGTCCCCGGACTAGCGGGAGTAGGGCCGGGGAGCTGTTTTTT	CASSPRTSGSRAGELFF
-	-	TRBV15	TRBJ2-4	TGTGCCACCAGCCTAGACAGCCTAGCCAAAAACATTCAGTACTTC	CATSLDSLAKNIQYF
-	few	TRBV13	TRBJ1-6	TGTGCCAGCAGCGTAGGCCGTCTTGATTCACCCCTCCACTTT	CASSVGRLDSPLHF
-	-	TRBV28	TRBJ2-7	TGTGCCAGCACGGGGGCCCACGAGCAGTACTTC	CASTGAHEQYF
-	few	TRBV6-1	TRBJ2-1	TGTGCCAGCAGTCCCTGGGACGGATACAATGAGCAGTTCTTC	CASSPWDGYNEQFF
-	few	TRBV6-1	TRBJ2-4	TGTGCCAGCAGGGGGGTAACAACCAAAAACATTCAGTACTTC	CASRGVTTKNIQYF
-	-	TRBV7-9	TRBJ2-7	TGTGCCAGCAGCCCAGGGACCACATTCGAGCAGTACTTC	CASSPGTTFEQYF
TRBD1	-	TRBV28	TRBJ2-5	TGTGCCAACAACCTACGATGGACAGGGTACCAAGAGACCCAGTACTTC	CANNLRWTGYQETQYF
TRBD2	once	TRBV7-3	TRBJ2-2	TGTGCCAGCAGCTACTCACTAGCGGGGGGGCTTGACACCGGGGAGCTGTTTTTT	CASSYSLAGGLDTGELFF
TRBD1	few	TRBV7-3	TRBJ1-6	TGTGCCAGCAGCTGGGGGACAGACGATTCACCCCTCCACTTT	CASSWGTDDSPLHF
TRBD2	-	TRBV5-4	TRBJ2-3	TGTGCCAGCAGCTTGAGGGCGGGAGGATACACAGATACGCAGTATTTT	CASSLRAGGYTDTQYF
TRBD1	few	TRBV7-9	TRBJ2-2	TGTGCCAGCAGCTCAGGGGGTAACACCGGGGAGCTGTTTTTT	CASSSGGNTGELFF
-	-	TRBV7-9	TRBJ2-1	TGTGCCAGCAGCTTAGTCGAATCCTACAATGAGCAGTTCTTC	CASSLVESYNEQFF
-	-	TRBV11-2	TRBJ2-7	TGTGCCAGCAGCTTAGGTTACGGAGACTACGAGCAGTACTTC	CASSLGYGDYEQYF
TRBD2	once	TRBV7-2	TRBJ2-1	TGTGCCAGCAGCTCGGGCGGGAGAAGCTACAATGAGCAGTTCTTC	CASSSGGRSYNEQFF
TRBD1	-	TRBV19	TRBJ2-3	TGTGCCAGTAGTGACCGGGACAGGTTCACAGATACGCAGTATTTT	CASSDRDRFTDTQYF
-	-	TRBV7-2	TRBJ1-5	TGTGCCAGCAGCTTCGGGGGGCTAGGGCAGCCCCAGCATTTT	CASSFGGLGQPQHF
TRBD1	-	TRBV7-6	TRBJ1-3	TGTGCCAGCAGCAACCGGGACAGGGGTGGAAACACCATATATTTT	CASSNRDRGGNTIYF
-	-	TRBV19	TRBJ2-1	TGTGCCAGTAGCCCAGGGGGGTTTAATGAGCAGTTCTTC	CASSPGGFNEQFF